The 24 T cell receptor beta chains in this list originate from one sample, sequenced in a study of T cells expressing NK-cell markers. TCRdb re-called the 5' RACE reads; one entry per CDR3 protein, DNA not given. With some 460,000 distinct CDR3 sequences in the sample, the ten largest clones hold 1.4%. Specimen: blood T cells: a sorted CD56 or NKG2C T cell subset, CD4+ or CD8+ T cells, or bulk PBMC T cells (not recorded which). The receptors stem from a woman aged 45-59 years in good health.

The V call is TRBV27, the J call TRBJ2-7; lacking DNA, the TRBD2 call made by TCRdb goes unchecked. This CDR3 spans 13 amino acids. The germline V gene encodes CDR1 MNHEY and CDR2 SMNVEV (reference sequence). The CDR3: CASRRDLRGEQYF.

This CDR3 is CASSLGGSSGANVLTF. The rearrangement uses TRBV5-1 and TRBJ2-6; absent DNA, TCRdb's TRBD1 call cannot be checked. This CDR3 region has 16 residues. CDR1 is SGHRS, CDR2 YFSETQ, per germline.

The J gene is TRBJ2-2, the V gene TRBV18. The CDR3 extends over 13 amino acids. Germline-derived CDR1 and CDR2 are KGHSH and LQKENI. The CDR3 here is CASSPPDGGELFF.

The chain is built from TRBV7-8 and TRBJ2-1; the D call of TRBD1 rests on TCRdb alone, since no DNA is present to check it. Germline CDR1 reads SGHVS; CDR2 reads FQNEAQ. CDR3 length equals 15 residues. CDR3 protein: CASSLIGTAYNEQFF.

This rearrangement joins TRBV20-1 to TRBJ1-1. The CDR3 totals 13 residues. Germline loops: CDR1 DFQATT, CDR2 SNEGSKA (reference sequence). The CDR3 protein is CSASTGVGTEAFF.

V gene TRBV7-9 combines with J gene TRBJ2-1; there is no DNA to check the TCRdb D call of TRBD1. Germline-derived CDR1 and CDR2 are SEHNR and FQNEAQ (reference sequence). The length of the CDR3 is 13 residues. This chain's CDR3 is CASTIPGVDEQFF.

The rearrangement joins TRBV10-3 to TRBJ2-5; TCRdb designates TRBD2, a call that cannot be tested without DNA. The CDR3 spans 14 residues. The germline gives CDR1 ENHRY, CDR2 SYGVKD. The CDR3 spells CAIRQGQYQETQYF.

The CDR3 spells CASAAGQETQYF. The J gene is TRBJ2-5, the V gene TRBV2; the TRBD2 assignment by TCRdb is unverifiable without DNA. This CDR3 is 12 amino acids long. In germline, CDR1 is SNHLY, CDR2 FYNNEI. Filled out from reference TRBV2 and TRBJ2-5, the complete variable domain reads EPEVTQTPSHQVTQMGQEVILRCVPISNHLYFYWYRQILGQKVEFLVSFYNNEISEKSEIFDDQFSVERPDGSNFTLKIRSTKLEDSAMYFCASAAGQETQYFGPGTRLLVL.

J is TRBJ1-1 and V is TRBV7-9. The CDR3 extends over 13 amino acids. CDR1 is SEHNR, CDR2 FQNEAQ, per germline (reference sequence). The CDR3 here is CASSLDLVTEAFF.

This chain uses TRBV18 with TRBJ2-1. The CDR3 runs 14 residues. Germline V gene sequence: CDR1 KGHSH, CDR2 LQKENI. The CDR3: CASSPQSSYNEQFF.

The chain has TRBV5-4 and TRBJ2-2; TCRdb proposes TRBD2, but this gene call is untestable without DNA. This CDR3 region has 15 residues. Per germline, CDR1 SGHNT and CDR2 YYREEE (reference sequence). The CDR3 reads CASSRRVGDGGELFF. The full variable domain, with the rest looked up from reference TRBV5-4 and TRBJ2-2, is ETGVTQSPTHLIKTRGQQVTLRCSSQSGHNTVSWYQQALGQGPQFIFQYYREEENGRGNFPPRFSGLQFPNYSSELNVNALELDDSALYLCASSRRVGDGGELFFGEGSRLTVL.

The chain uses TRBV12-3 or TRBV12-4 and TRBJ1-3; TCRdb's assignment of TRBD1 cannot be checked, as there is no DNA. The CDR3 has 15 amino acids. CDR3 region: CASRRDREGENTIYF.

The chain is built from TRBV18 and TRBJ1-5; TCRdb reports TRBD1, a call that lacks DNA to check it against. The CDR3 consists of 15 residues. The germline V gene encodes CDR1 KGHSH and CDR2 LQKENI. The CDR3 here is CASSVTGATSQPQHF. The entire variable domain, with the rest obtained from reference TRBV18 and TRBJ1-5, is as follows: NAGVMQNPRHLVRRRGQEARLRCSPMKGHSHVYWYRQLPEEGLKFMVYLQKENIIDESGMPKERFSAEFPKEGPSILRIQQVVRGDSAAYFCASSVTGATSQPQHFGDGTRLSIL.

The chain joins TRBV5-1 to TRBJ2-1; the TCRdb D gene call, TRBD1, has no DNA to confirm it. The germline V gene encodes CDR1 SGHRS and CDR2 YFSETQ. This CDR3 is 13 amino acids long. The CDR3 reads CASGGEYYNEQFF.

This rearrangement joins TRBV28 to TRBJ2-7; as DNA is missing, the TRBD1 call by TCRdb cannot be tested. Germline loops: CDR1 MDHEN, CDR2 SYDVKM. This CDR3 comprises 19 residues. This CDR3 is CASSFHQRDREGISYEQYF.

The rearrangement links TRBV6-2 or TRBV6-3 to TRBJ2-1. The CDR3 totals 15 residues. The germline gives CDR1 MNHEY, CDR2 SVGEGT. CDR3 amino acids: CASSNGVLSYNEQFF.

The CDR3: CASSLVLAGNPDTQYF. The rearrangement links TRBV11-3 to TRBJ2-3; TCRdb names TRBD2, which stays unverified in the absence of DNA. The germline V gene has CDR1 SGHNT and CDR2 YENEEA. The CDR3 extends over 16 amino acids.

CDR3 sequence: CATSSAGGGDTQYF. The chain combines TRBV24-1 with TRBJ2-3; TCRdb's D call of TRBD2 is untestable without DNA. Looked up from germline, CDR1 is KGHDR and CDR2 is SFDVKD. The CDR3 is 14 amino acids.

This sequence joins TRBV9 and TRBJ1-2. This CDR3 contains 13 residues. CDR1 and CDR2 from the germline V gene are SGDLS and YYNGEE. This chain's CDR3 is CASSVESGYGYTF.

The chain employs TRBV7-8 and TRBJ2-7. The length of the CDR3 is 15 residues. The germline V gene has CDR1 SGHVS and CDR2 FQNEAQ. The chain's CDR3 is CASSLVSDSFYEQYF.

V gene TRBV4-1 combines with J gene TRBJ2-1; TCRdb designates TRBD2, a call that cannot be tested without DNA. The germline V gene encodes CDR1 MGHRA and CDR2 YSYEKL. The CDR3 has 15 residues. CDR3 in amino acids: CASSQGLAGSHEQFF.

This chain links TRBV11-2 with TRBJ2-1; TCRdb names TRBD1, which stays unverified in the absence of DNA. CDR3 size: 16 residues. Germline V gives CDR1 SGHAT, CDR2 FQNNGV. CDR3: CASSLNPGQGGGEQFF.

The CDR3 here is CASSLVVQANQETQYF. J is TRBJ2-5 and V is TRBV5-5. This CDR3 comprises 16 residues. CDR1 is SGHKS, CDR2 YYEKEE, per germline (reference sequence).

The rearrangement links TRBV5-1 to TRBJ2-2. The CDR3 loop spans 18 amino acids. Germline CDR1 is SGHRS and CDR2 is YFSETQ. CDR3 residues: CASSLPSHGLSNTGELFF.